The 18 T cell receptor beta chains below come from one sample, sequenced in a study of T cell responses to AZD1222 COVID-19 vaccine. The protocol was immunoSEQ multiplex PCR, while the TCRdb copy is restricted to in-frame clones and leaves out a portion. The data hold around 120,000 clones, with roughly 90% observed a single time. The sequencing used peripheral blood, collected on day 0 of AZD1222 vaccination. The receptors stem from an adult in good health.

The chain links TRBV10-1 to TRBJ1-1; TRBD1 matches at 7 bases. Germline V gene sequence: CDR1 WNHNN, CDR2 SYGVQD (reference sequence). The CDR3 is made up of 14 amino acids. Losses at the gene ends were 5 bases for V and 2 bases for J; bases not matched to a gene: 5. This chain's CDR3 is CASSFNRGNTEAFF. CDR3 coding DNA: TGCGCCAGCAGTTTCAACAGGGGTAACACTGAAGCTTTCTTT.

The chain joins TRBV20-1 to TRBJ1-1; D gene uncertain. The CDR3 spans 11 residues. Germline CDR1 and CDR2: DFQATT and SNEGSKA (reference sequence). V was clipped by 6 bases and J by 6 bases, with 11 bases between them. This CDR3 is CSARSGPEAFF. DNA of the CDR3: TGCAGTGCCCGGTCCGGGCCTGAAGCTTTCTTT.

The chain is built from TRBV28 and TRBJ2-7, with 7 bases that match TRBD2. Germline V lookup: CDR1 MDHEN, CDR2 SYDVKM. Trimming at V came to 5 bases and at J to 3 bases, leaving 10 bases not matched to a gene. The CDR3 contains 15 residues. The CDR3 bases are TGTGCCAGCAGTGCCACACTAGCGAGCCGCTACGAGCAGTACTTC. Amino acids: CASSATLASRYEQYF.

The chain carries TRBV3-1 (or the pseudogene TRBV3-2) and TRBJ1-1; D remains unclear. Germline CDR1 LGHDT, CDR2 YNNKEL (reference sequence). V lost 1 base, J lost 6 bases, and 12 bases lay in between. This CDR3 is 14 amino acids long. CDR3 bases: TGTGCCAGCAGCCAAGGGAAAGGGCTCGCTGAAGCTTTCTTT. Protein sequence: CASSQGKGLAEAFF.

CDR3 bases: TGCGCCAGCAGCTCGGATGAGAAGAGCTCCTACAATGAGCAGTTCTTC. This encodes CASSSDEKSSYNEQFF. The chain is built from TRBV4-3 and TRBJ2-1; D is unresolved. Per germline, CDR1 LGHNA and CDR2 YSLEER. Trimming removed 5 bases at V and 0 bases at J, with 14 bases between. CDR3 size: 16 residues.

The chain links TRBV27 to TRBJ1-5, with 9 bases matching TRBD1. Germline loops: CDR1 MNHEY, CDR2 SMNVEV (reference sequence). Unmatched junction bases numbered 2, after V lost 6 bases and J lost 5 bases. The CDR3 sequence is 13 residues long. Here the CDR3 DNA reads TGTGCCAGCAGGGGACAGGGCTATCAGCCCCAGCATTTT. Translation: CASRGQGYQPQHF.

CDR3 sequence: CASSLQGLVNTEAFF. The CDR3, as DNA: TGTGCCAGCAGTCTTCAGGGGCTGGTGAACACTGAAGCTTTCTTT. V and J are TRBV27 and TRBJ1-1, with TRBD1 as a possible D gene (6 bases). Germline-derived CDR1 and CDR2 are MNHEY and SMNVEV (reference sequence). The CDR3 totals 15 residues. Trimming left V 5 bases short and J 0 bases short, with 13 bases between.

The chain recombines TRBV5-1 with TRBJ2-3; TRBD2 agrees at 10 bases. The germline V gene encodes CDR1 SGHRS and CDR2 YFSETQ. The trim removed 0 bases at V and 0 bases at J, leaving 13 bases unmatched. This CDR3 comprises 20 residues. CDR3 region: CASSLAGLAGDPHSTDTQYF. The CDR3 bases are TGCGCCAGCAGCTTGGCAGGGCTAGCGGGGGACCCCCATAGCACAGATACGCAGTATTTT. The variable domain in full, completed from reference TRBV5-1 and TRBJ2-3, reads KAGVTQTPRYLIKTRGQQVTLSCSPISGHRSVSWYQQTPGQGLQFLFEYFSETQRNKGNFPGRFSGRQFSNSRSEMNVSTLELGDSALYLCASSLAGLAGDPHSTDTQYFGPGTRLTVL.

The V call is TRBV20-1, the J call TRBJ1-5, with 7 nucleotides matching TRBD1. J lost 6 bases, V lost 3 bases, and 11 bases had no gene match. Germline lookup yields CDR1 DFQATT and CDR2 SNEGSKA (reference sequence). CDR3 length: 15 residues. This CDR3 reads CSASAPRGQRQPQHF. The DNA of the CDR3 is TGCAGTGCTAGTGCTCCGAGGGGGCAACGTCAGCCCCAGCATTTT.

V and J are TRBV19 and TRBJ1-5; tentatively, D is TRBD1 (5 bases). From germline, CDR1 is LNHDA and CDR2 SQIVND (reference sequence). The CDR3 consists of 16 residues. The V and J ends lost 3 bases and 4 bases respectively, with 16 bases between them. The DNA of the CDR3 is TGTGCCAGTAGTATGGAGGGGCCCACTAATAATCAGCCCCAGCATTTT. Translating gives CASSMEGPTNNQPQHF.

The chain joins TRBV9 to TRBJ1-4; no definite D call. The CDR3 loop spans 13 amino acids. The germline V gene encodes CDR1 SGDLS and CDR2 YYNGEE. V lost 6 bases and J 7 bases, leaving 13 bases between the germline ends. CDR3 bases: TGTGCCAGCACCCCGAGGTCCGGTGAAAAACTGTTTTTT. The encoded protein is CASTPRSGEKLFF.

The CDR3: CASSEAGTLTYEQYF. CDR3 nucleotides: TGTGCCAGCAGTGAAGCGGGAACCCTGACCTACGAGCAGTACTTC. V and J are TRBV6-1 and TRBJ2-7; D remains ambiguous. The CDR3 covers 15 residues. The V gene lost 0 bases and the J gene lost 2 bases, with 11 bases spanning the gap. The germline CDR1 and CDR2 sequences are MNHNS and SASEGT.

CDR3 in DNA: TGTGCCAGCAGCCTGAGGGGGGACAGCCCATACTCCTACGAGCAGTACTTC. Amino acids: CASSLRGDSPYSYEQYF. The chain combines TRBV5-6 with TRBJ2-7; TRBD1 might be the D (7 bases). This CDR3 contains 17 residues. Germline V gene sequence: CDR1 SGHDT, CDR2 YYEEEE. The ends were cut back, 4 bases at V and 0 bases at J, with 20 bases in the middle. Full variable domain (rest looked up from reference TRBV5-6 and TRBJ2-7): DAGVTQSPTHLIKTRGQQVTLRCSPKSGHDTVSWYQQALGQGPQFIFQYYEEEERQRGNFPDRFSGHQFPNYSSELNVNALLLGDSALYLCASSLRGDSPYSYEQYFGPGTRLTVT.

In this sample, this clone turned up once. The chain recombines TRBV28 with TRBJ1-2, with TRBD1 matching over 7 bases. The J segment lost 6 bases and the V segment lost 7 bases, leaving 8 bases of the junction unmatched. CDR1 is MDHEN, CDR2 SYDVKM, per germline. The CDR3 extends over 13 amino acids. The CDR3 nucleotides are TGTGCCAGCATGGAAGGGGGCGAGCATGGCTACACCTTC. Protein product: CASMEGGEHGYTF.

A single count supports this clone. The chain has TRBV19 and TRBJ2-2; 13 bases agree with TRBD2. Unmatched junction bases numbered 8, after V lost 3 bases and J lost 1 base. The CDR3 runs to 19 residues. CDR1 is LNHDA, CDR2 SQIVND, per germline (reference sequence). CDR3 sequence reads: CASSIGGLAGWRNTGELFF. The CDR3 DNA reads TGTGCCAGTAGTATTGGGGGACTAGCGGGATGGAGGAACACCGGGGAGCTGTTTTTT.

This sequence joins TRBV28 and TRBJ1-5, with D hard to call. The germline V gene has CDR1 MDHEN and CDR2 SYDVKM. Trimming removed 7 bases from V and 7 bases from J, with 8 bases in between. The CDR3 loop spans 11 amino acids. CDR3 protein: CASTSDQPQHF. In DNA, the CDR3 is TGTGCCAGCACCTCAGACCAGCCCCAGCATTTT.

V usage is TRBV7-2 and J usage is TRBJ1-1; no definite D call. CDR1 is SGHTA and CDR2 is FQGNSA in the germline V gene. The ends were cut back, 0 bases at V and 1 base at J, with 6 bases in the middle. The CDR3 is 14 residues long. The CDR3 loop is CASSLASGNTEAFF. The CDR3 DNA sequence: TGTGCCAGCAGCTTAGCGTCCGGGAACACTGAAGCTTTCTTT. Together with reference TRBV7-2 and TRBJ1-1, the CDR3 gives the full variable domain: GAGVSQSPSNKVTEKGKDVELRCDPISGHTALYWYRQSLGQGLEFLIYFQGNSAPDKSGLPSDRFSAERTGGSVSTLTIQRTQQEDSAVYLCASSLASGNTEAFFGQGTRLTVV.

This clone was found once. The chain employs TRBV7-8 and TRBJ2-1; 7 nucleotides agree with TRBD1. With V trimmed by 5 bases and J by 9 bases, 19 bases remained unmatched. The germline V gene encodes CDR1 SGHVS and CDR2 FQNEAQ. The CDR3 totals 17 residues. The CDR3 bases are TGTGCCAGCAGCGTAATCCCGGGACAGAGAGCTTCTCTTGAGCAGTTCTTC. Translated, it gives CASSVIPGQRASLEQFF.